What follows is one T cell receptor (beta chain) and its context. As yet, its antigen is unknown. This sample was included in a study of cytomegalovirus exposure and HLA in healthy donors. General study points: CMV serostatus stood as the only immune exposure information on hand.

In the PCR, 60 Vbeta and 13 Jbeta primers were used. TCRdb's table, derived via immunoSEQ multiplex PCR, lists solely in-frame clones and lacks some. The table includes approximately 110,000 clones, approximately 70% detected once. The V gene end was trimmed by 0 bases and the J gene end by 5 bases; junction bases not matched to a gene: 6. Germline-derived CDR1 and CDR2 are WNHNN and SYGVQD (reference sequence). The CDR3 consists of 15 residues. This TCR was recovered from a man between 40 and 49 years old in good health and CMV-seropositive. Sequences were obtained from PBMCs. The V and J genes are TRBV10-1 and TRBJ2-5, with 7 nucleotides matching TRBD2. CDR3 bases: TGCGCCAGCAGTGAGTCCACGGGAGGTGTCGAGACCCAGTACTTC. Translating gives CASSESTGGVETQYF.